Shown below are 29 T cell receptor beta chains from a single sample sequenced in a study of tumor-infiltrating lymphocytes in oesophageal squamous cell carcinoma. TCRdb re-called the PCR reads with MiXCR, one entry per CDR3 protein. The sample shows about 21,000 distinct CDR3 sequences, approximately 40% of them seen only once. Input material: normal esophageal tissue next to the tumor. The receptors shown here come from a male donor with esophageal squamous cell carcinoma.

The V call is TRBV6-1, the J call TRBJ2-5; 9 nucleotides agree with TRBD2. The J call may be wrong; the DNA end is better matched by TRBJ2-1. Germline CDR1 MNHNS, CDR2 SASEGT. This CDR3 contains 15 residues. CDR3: CASSDWAGGYNEQFF. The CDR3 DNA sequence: TGTGCCAGCAGTGATTGGGCGGGGGGGTACAATGAGCAGTTCTTC.

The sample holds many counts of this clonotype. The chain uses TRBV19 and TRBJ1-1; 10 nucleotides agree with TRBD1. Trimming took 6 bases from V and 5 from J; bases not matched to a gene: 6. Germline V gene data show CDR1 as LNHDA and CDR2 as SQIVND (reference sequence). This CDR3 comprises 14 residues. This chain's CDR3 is CASRGQGDRTEAFF. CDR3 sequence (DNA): TGTGCCAGTAGAGGACAGGGGGATCGGACTGAAGCTTTCTTT. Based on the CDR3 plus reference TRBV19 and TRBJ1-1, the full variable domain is DGGITQSPKYLFRKEGQNVTLSCEQNLNHDAMYWYRQDPGQGLRLIYYSQIVNDFQKGDIAEGYSVSREKKESFPLTVTSAQKNPTAFYLCASRGQGDRTEAFFGQGTRLTVV.

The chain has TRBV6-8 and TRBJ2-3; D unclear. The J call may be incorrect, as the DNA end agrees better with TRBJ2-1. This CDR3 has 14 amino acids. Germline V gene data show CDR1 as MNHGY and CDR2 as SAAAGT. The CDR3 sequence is CASSTAADVTEQFF. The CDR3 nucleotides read TGTGCCAGCAGTACGGCAGCCGACGTTACCGAGCAGTTCTTC.

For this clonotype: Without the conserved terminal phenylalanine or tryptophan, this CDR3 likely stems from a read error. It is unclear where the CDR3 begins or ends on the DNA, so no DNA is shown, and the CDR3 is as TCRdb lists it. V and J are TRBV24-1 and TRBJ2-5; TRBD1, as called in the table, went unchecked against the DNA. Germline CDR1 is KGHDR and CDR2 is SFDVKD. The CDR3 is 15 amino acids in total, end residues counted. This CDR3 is CATSVDRNYGYTFGS.

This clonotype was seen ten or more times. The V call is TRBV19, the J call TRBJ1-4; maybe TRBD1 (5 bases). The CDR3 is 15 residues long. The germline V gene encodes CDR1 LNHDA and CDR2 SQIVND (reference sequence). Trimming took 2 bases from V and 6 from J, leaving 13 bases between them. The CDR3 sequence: CASSIRDGRDEKLFF. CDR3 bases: TGTGCCAGTAGTATAAGGGACGGGCGGGATGAAAAACTGTTTTTT.

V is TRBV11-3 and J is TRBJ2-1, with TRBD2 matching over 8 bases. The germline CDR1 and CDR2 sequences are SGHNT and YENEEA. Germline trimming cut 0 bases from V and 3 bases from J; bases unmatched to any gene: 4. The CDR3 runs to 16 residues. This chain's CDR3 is CASSLDGTSGYNEQFF. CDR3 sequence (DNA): TGTGCCAGCAGCTTAGATGGGACTAGTGGCTACAATGAGCAGTTCTTC.

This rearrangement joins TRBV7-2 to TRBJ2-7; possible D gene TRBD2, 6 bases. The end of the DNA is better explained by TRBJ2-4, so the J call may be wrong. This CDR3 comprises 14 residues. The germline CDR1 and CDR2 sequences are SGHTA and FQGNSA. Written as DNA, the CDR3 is TGTGCCAGCAGGGTGGGGGGTGGCAAAAACATTCAGTACTTC. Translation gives CASRVGGGKNIQYF.

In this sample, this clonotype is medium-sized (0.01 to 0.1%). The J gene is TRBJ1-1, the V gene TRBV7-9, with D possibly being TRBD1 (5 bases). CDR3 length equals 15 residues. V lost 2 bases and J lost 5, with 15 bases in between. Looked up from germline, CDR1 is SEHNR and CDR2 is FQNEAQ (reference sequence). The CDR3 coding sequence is TGTGCCAGCAGCTTACAGGGAACCTCAGCGACTGAAGCTTTCTTT. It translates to CASSLQGTSATEAFF. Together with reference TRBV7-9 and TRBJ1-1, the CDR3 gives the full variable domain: DTGVSQNPRHKITKRGQNVTFRCDPISEHNRLYWYRQTLGQGPEFLTYFQNEAQLEKSRLLSDRFSAERPKGSFSTLEIQRTEQGDSAMYLCASSLQGTSATEAFFGQGTRLTVV.

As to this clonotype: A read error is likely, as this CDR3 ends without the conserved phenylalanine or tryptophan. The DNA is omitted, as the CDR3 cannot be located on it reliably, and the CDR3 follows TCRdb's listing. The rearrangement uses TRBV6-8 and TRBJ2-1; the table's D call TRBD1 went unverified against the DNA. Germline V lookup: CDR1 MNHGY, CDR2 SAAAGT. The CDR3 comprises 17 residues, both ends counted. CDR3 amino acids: CASRPPGQVNYGYTFGS.

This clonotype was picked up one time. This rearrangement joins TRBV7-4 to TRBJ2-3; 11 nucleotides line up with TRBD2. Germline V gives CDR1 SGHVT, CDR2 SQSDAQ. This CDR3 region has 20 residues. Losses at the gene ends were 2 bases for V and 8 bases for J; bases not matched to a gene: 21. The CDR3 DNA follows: TGTGCCAGCAGCTTATACATACTAGCGGGAGTCTCCCCCGGTAGTGTTACGCAGTATTTT. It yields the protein CASSLYILAGVSPGSVTQYF. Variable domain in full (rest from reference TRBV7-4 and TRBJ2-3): GAGVSQSPRYKVAKRGRDVALRCDSISGHVTLYWYRQTLGQGSEVLTYSQSDAQRDKSGRPSGRFSAERPERSVSTLKIQRTEQGDSAVYLCASSLYILAGVSPGSVTQYFGPGTRLTVL.

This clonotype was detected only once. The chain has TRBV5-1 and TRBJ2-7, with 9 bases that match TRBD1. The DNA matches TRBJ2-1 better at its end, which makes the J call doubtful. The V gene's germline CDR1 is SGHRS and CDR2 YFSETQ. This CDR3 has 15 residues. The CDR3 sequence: CASSEGQGNYNEQFF. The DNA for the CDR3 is TGCGCCAGCAGCGAGGGACAGGGAAATTACAATGAGCAGTTCTTC.

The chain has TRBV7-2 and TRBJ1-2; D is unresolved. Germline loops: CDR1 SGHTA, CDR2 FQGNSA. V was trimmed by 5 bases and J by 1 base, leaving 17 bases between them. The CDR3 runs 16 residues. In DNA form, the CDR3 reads TGTGCCAGCAGCCGGACCGGGTCCAACTATAACTATGGCTACACCTTC. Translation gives CASSRTGSNYNYGYTF.

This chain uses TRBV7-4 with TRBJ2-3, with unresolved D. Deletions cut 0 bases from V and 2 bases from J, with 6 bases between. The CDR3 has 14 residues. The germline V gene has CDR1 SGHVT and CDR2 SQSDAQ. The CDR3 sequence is CASSLAQNTDTQYF. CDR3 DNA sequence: TGTGCCAGCAGCTTAGCCCAGAACACAGATACGCAGTATTTT.

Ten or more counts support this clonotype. The DNA of the CDR3 is TGTGCCAGTAGTAGCGTGGATTGGGAGACCCAGTACTTC. It translates to CASSSVDWETQYF. The rearrangement joins TRBV19 to TRBJ2-5; D unresolved. CDR3 length equals 13 residues. Trimming took 4 bases from V and 5 from J, leaving 11 bases between them. Germline loops: CDR1 LNHDA, CDR2 SQIVND (reference sequence).

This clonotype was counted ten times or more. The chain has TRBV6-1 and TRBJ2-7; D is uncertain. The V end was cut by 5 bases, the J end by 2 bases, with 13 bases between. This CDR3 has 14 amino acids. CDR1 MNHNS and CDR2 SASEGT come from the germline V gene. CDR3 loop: CASSFIGDTYEQYF. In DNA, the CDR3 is TGTGCCAGCAGTTTTATCGGTGATACCTACGAGCAGTACTTC.

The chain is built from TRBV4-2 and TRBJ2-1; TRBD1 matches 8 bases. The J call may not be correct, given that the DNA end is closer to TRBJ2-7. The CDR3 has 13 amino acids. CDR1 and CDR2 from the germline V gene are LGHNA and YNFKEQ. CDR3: CASSQGQDYEQYF. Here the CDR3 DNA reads TGTGCCAGCAGCCAGGGACAGGACTACGAGCAGTACTTC.

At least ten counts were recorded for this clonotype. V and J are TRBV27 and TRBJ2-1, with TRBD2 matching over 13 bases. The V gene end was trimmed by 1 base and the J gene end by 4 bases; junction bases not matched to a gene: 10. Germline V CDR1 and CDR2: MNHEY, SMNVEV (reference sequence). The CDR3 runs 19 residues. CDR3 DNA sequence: TGTGCCAGCAGTTTATGGGGACTAGCGGGACGATCTCCATACAATGAGCAGTTCTTC. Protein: CASSLWGLAGRSPYNEQFF.

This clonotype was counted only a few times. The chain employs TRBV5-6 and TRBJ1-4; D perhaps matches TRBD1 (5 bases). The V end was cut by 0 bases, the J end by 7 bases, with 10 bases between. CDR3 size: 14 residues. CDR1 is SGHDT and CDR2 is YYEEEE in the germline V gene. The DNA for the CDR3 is TGTGCCAGCAGCTTGGCTGGGACGGGTGAAAAACTGTTTTTT. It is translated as CASSLAGTGEKLFF.

The chain's CDR3 is CASSPLRGTRDNEQFF. The CDR3 DNA reads TGTGCCAGCAGTCCCCTCCGGGGGACGAGGGACAATGAGCAGTTCTTC. The chain carries TRBV12-3 or TRBV12-4 and TRBJ2-5; D may be TRBD2 (6 bases). The tail of the sequence fits TRBJ2-1 better, so the J call may be wrong. The CDR3 extends over 16 amino acids.

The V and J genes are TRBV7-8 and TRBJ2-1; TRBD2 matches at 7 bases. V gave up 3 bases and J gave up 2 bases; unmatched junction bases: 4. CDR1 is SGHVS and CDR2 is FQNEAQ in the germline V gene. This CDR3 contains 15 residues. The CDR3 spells CASSFQRGTYNEQFF. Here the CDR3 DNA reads TGTGCCAGCAGCTTCCAGCGGGGTACCTACAATGAGCAGTTCTTC.

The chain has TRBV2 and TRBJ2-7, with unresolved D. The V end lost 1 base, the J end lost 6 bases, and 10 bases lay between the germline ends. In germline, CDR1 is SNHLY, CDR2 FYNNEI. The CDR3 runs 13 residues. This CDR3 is CASSEGPHPEQYF. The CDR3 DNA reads TGTGCCAGCAGTGAAGGGCCTCATCCCGAGCAGTACTTC.

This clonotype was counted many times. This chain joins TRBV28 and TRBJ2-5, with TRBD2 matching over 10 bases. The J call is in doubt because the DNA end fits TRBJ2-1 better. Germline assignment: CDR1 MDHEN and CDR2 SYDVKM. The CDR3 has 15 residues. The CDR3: CASSLASGSHHEQFF. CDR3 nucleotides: TGTGCCAGCAGTTTGGCTAGCGGGAGTCACCACGAGCAGTTCTTC.

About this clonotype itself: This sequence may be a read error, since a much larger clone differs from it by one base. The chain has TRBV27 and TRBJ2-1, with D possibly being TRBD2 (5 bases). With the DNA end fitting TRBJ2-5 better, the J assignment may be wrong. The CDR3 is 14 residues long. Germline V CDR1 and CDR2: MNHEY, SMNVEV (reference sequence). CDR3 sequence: CASSWTAPSETQYF. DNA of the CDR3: TGTGCCAGCAGTTGGACTGCCCCCTCCGAGACCCAGTACTTC.

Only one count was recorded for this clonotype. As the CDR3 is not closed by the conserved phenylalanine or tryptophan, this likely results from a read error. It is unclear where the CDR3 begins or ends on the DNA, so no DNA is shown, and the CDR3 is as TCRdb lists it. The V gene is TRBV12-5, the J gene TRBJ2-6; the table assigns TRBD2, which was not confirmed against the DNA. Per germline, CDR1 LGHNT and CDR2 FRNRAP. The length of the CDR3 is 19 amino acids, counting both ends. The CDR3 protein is CASGLVRVSGYPGAQFFGA.

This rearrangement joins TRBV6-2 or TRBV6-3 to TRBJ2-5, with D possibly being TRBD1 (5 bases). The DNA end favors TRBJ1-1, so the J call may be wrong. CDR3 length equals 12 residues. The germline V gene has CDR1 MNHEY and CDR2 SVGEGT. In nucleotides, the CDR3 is TGTGCCAGCTCACCAGGGATCGGGCGGGCTTTCTTT. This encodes CASSPGIGRAFF.

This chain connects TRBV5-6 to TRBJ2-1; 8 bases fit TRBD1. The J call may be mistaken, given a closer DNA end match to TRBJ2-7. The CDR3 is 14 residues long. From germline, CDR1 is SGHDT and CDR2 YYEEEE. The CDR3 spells CASSLTGGSDEQYF. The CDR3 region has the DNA TGTGCCAGCAGCCTTACAGGGGGGTCCGACGAGCAGTACTTC.

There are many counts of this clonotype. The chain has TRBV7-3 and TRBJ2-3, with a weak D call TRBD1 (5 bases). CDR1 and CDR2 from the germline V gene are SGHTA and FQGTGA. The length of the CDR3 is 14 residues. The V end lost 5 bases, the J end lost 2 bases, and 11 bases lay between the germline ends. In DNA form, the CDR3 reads TGTGCCAGCAGCCCCGACAGTTCCACAGATACGCAGTATTTT. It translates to CASSPDSSTDTQYF.

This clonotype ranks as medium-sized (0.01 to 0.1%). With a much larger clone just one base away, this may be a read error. In DNA, the CDR3 is TGTGCCAGCAGCTTAGTGTATTCAGGGGGCTCTAATGAGCAGTACTTC. It translates to CASSLVYSGGSNEQYF. The V and J genes are TRBV7-6 and TRBJ2-5, with 8 bases identical to TRBD1. The CDR3 covers 16 residues. In germline, CDR1 is SGHVS, CDR2 FNYEAQ. Trimming removed 1 base from V and 11 bases from J; junction bases left unmatched: 15.

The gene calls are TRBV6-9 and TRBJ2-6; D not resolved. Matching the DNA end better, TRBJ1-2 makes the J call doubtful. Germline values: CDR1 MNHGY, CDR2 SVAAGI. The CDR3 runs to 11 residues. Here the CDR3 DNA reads TGTGCCAGCAGGGAGGGCTATGGCTACACCTTC. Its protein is CASREGYGYTF.